These T cell receptor beta chains were read from a single sample in a study of blood T cell repertoires in COVID-19. Produced via immunoSEQ multiplex PCR; TCRdb's table is partial and in-frame only. The data contain under 55,000 clones, more than 70% of them singletons. Input material: peripheral blood. The source of these receptors is a human donor in a cohort sampled during active COVID-19. Each CDR3 is given with its conserved first and last residue. D genes are given only for firm matches. Clone size is not always given. Where it is, it says once, few, many or a class for expanded clones.

clone_size: .
j_call: TRBJ1-2
v_call: TRBV2
d_call: TRBD1
cdr3_aa: CASSFDRDYGYTF

clone_size: once
j_call: TRBJ1-2
v_call: TRBV4-3
d_call: TRBD1
cdr3_aa: CASSRQGDGYTF

clone_size: once
j_call: TRBJ2-5
v_call: TRBV9
d_call: TRBD2
cdr3_aa: CASSVEGLGQETQYF

clone_size: .
j_call: TRBJ1-2
v_call: TRBV28
d_call: .
cdr3_aa: CASSLTGGGYTF

clone_size: .
j_call: TRBJ1-5
v_call: TRBV2
d_call: .
cdr3_aa: CASSASSNQPQHF

clone_size: .
j_call: TRBJ2-1
v_call: TRBV11-2
d_call: TRBD2
cdr3_aa: CASSPRPLAGVLRNEQFF

clone_size: .
j_call: TRBJ2-2
v_call: TRBV6-5
d_call: TRBD1
cdr3_aa: CASGWGQVTAGELFF

clone_size: .
j_call: TRBJ2-7
v_call: TRBV6-5
d_call: .
cdr3_aa: CASSRKGYNYEQYF

clone_size: .
j_call: TRBJ1-1
v_call: TRBV19
d_call: .
cdr3_aa: CASRVQGGNTEAFF

clone_size: .
j_call: TRBJ1-5
v_call: TRBV5-6
d_call: TRBD1
cdr3_aa: CASSFGQGNQPQHF

clone_size: few
j_call: TRBJ2-6
v_call: TRBV4-2
d_call: TRBD2
cdr3_aa: CASSQGTSGRVLGANVLTF

clone_size: .
j_call: TRBJ2-4
v_call: TRBV5-1
d_call: .
cdr3_aa: CASSLSESLAKNIQYF

clone_size: .
j_call: TRBJ1-3
v_call: TRBV9
d_call: .
cdr3_aa: CASSVEGSGNTIYF

clone_size: .
j_call: TRBJ1-5
v_call: TRBV4-3
d_call: .
cdr3_aa: CASSLSVSNQPQHF

clone_size: .
j_call: TRBJ2-7
v_call: TRBV20-1
d_call: .
cdr3_aa: CSAGGEFQQYF

clone_size: .
j_call: TRBJ1-5
v_call: TRBV9
d_call: TRBD1
cdr3_aa: CASSAGQHSNQPQHF

clone_size: .
j_call: TRBJ2-7
v_call: TRBV5-1
d_call: .
cdr3_aa: CASSLDKDRRSIYEQYF

clone_size: .
j_call: TRBJ2-5
v_call: TRBV11-2
d_call: TRBD1
cdr3_aa: CASSITTGGLEETQYF

clone_size: .
j_call: TRBJ1-5
v_call: TRBV10-3
d_call: .
cdr3_aa: CAISESPKVWPMAQHF

clone_size: .
j_call: TRBJ2-6
v_call: TRBV11-2
d_call: .
cdr3_aa: CASSHQVWGANVLTF

clone_size: few
j_call: TRBJ2-3
v_call: TRBV6-2/TRBV6-3
d_call: TRBD2
cdr3_aa: CASSYTRTSGTDTQYF

clone_size: .
j_call: TRBJ2-7
v_call: TRBV6-5
d_call: .
cdr3_aa: CASTGTPRIEQYF

clone_size: few
j_call: TRBJ1-5
v_call: TRBV4-1
d_call: .
cdr3_aa: CASSQDGQSNQPQHF

clone_size: .
j_call: TRBJ1-3
v_call: TRBV5-8
d_call: .
cdr3_aa: CASSLPQWYGNTIYF

clone_size: .
j_call: TRBJ2-3
v_call: TRBV9
d_call: TRBD2
cdr3_aa: CASSVGGVAGVADTQYF

clone_size: .
j_call: TRBJ1-6
v_call: TRBV2
d_call: .
cdr3_aa: CASSEAVVGENSPLHF

clone_size: .
j_call: TRBJ1-5
v_call: TRBV4-1
d_call: TRBD1
cdr3_aa: CASSQMGQSNQPQHF

clone_size: .
j_call: TRBJ1-1
v_call: TRBV27
d_call: TRBD1
cdr3_aa: CASSPRTGQAFF

clone_size: .
j_call: TRBJ1-4
v_call: TRBV2
d_call: .
cdr3_aa: CASSQLQGSSEKLFF

clone_size: .
j_call: TRBJ2-3
v_call: TRBV6-6
d_call: TRBD2
cdr3_aa: CASSTGLAGRTDTQYF

clone_size: .
j_call: TRBJ1-5
v_call: TRBV28
d_call: TRBD1
cdr3_aa: CASKLQGSRGQPQHF

clone_size: .
j_call: TRBJ2-7
v_call: TRBV20-1
d_call: TRBD1
cdr3_aa: CSVDRAYEQYF

clone_size: .
j_call: TRBJ2-5
v_call: TRBV11-2
d_call: .
cdr3_aa: CASSLGAAGQSQYF

clone_size: .
j_call: TRBJ1-2
v_call: TRBV9
d_call: TRBD1
cdr3_aa: CASSAEDRGWGYTF

clone_size: .
j_call: TRBJ1-1
v_call: TRBV19
d_call: .
cdr3_aa: CASSSRAGLVNTEAFF

clone_size: .
j_call: TRBJ2-7
v_call: TRBV18
d_call: .
cdr3_aa: CASSPTTGTLEQYF

clone_size: .
j_call: TRBJ1-1
v_call: TRBV11-2
d_call: TRBD1
cdr3_aa: CASNDRGGYTEAFF